This T cell receptor beta chain was profiled in a study of blood T cell repertoires in COVID-19. Study in general: In each case, the material was cDNA or gDNA derived from T cells, B-cell-depleted T cells, or PBMCs.

In the original analysis: Amplification from reference gene primers served as the basis for estimated nucleated cell counts. Measured with immunoSEQ multiplex PCR; TCRdb has only the in-frame clones, and not every one. That table furnishes V, J and clone size, whereas the DNA furnished D and trimming. The table has about 210,000 clones, 81% seen once. Deletions cut 4 bases from V and 5 bases from J, with 12 bases between. The CDR3 loop spans 14 amino acids. Per the germline V gene, CDR1 is SGHTA and CDR2 is FQGNSA. Enrolled through a virtual design, the participants were between roughly 18 and 100 years of age and came from 24 US areas.

This clonotype was obtained from a woman aged 45-65 years with acute COVID-19. The material sequenced was PBMCs or T cells enriched from blood (not recorded which). V usage is TRBV7-2 and J usage is TRBJ2-1; possibly TRBD2 for D (5 bases). In DNA, the CDR3 is TGTGCCAGCAGCTACATAGCGAATAACAATGAGCAGTTCTTC. Translating gives CASSYIANNNEQFF.